The 32 T cell receptor beta chains in this list originate from one sample, sequenced in a study of blood T cell repertoires in COVID-19 (dated by TCRdb to about 2020). Library preparation employed the immunoSEQ multiplex PCR assay. This is the immuneACCESS table as TCRdb keeps it, with only in-frame sequences that have V and J called. A part of the clones is gone; compared with another copy, unresolved V genes explain less than half, and the rest is unexplained. In this sample the table shows roughly 86,000 clones, over 60% of which occur a single time. Approximately 8.2% of the sample is in the top ten clones. Material: peripheral blood. Receptors originate from a man aged 50 or older who had recovered from COVID-19.

The table lists this clone with a few counts. The chain recombines TRBV6-4 with TRBJ2-6; 7 bases line up with TRBD1. J lost 0 bases, V lost 5 bases, and 4 bases had no gene match. CDR3 size: 16 residues. The germline V gene encodes CDR1 MRHNA and CDR2 SNTAGT. The CDR3 is CASSFTGDSGANVLTF. The CDR3 coding sequence is TGTGCCAGCAGTTTTACAGGGGACTCTGGGGCCAACGTCCTGACTTTC.

This chain joins TRBV25-1 and TRBJ1-1; D remains unclear. The V gene's germline CDR1 is MGHDK and CDR2 SYGVNS. Trimming left V 6 bases short and J 0 bases short, with 8 bases between. The CDR3 consists of 13 residues. CDR3 amino acids: CASRGPMNTEAFF. The CDR3 nucleotides read TGTGCCAGCAGGGGCCCGATGAACACTGAAGCTTTCTTT.

This chain joins TRBV18 and TRBJ2-2; 10 bases line up with TRBD2. The trim removed 1 base at V and 5 bases at J, leaving 7 bases unmatched. This CDR3 spans 17 amino acids. CDR1 and CDR2 from the germline V gene are KGHSH and LQKENI. The CDR3 here is CASSPRTSGGGTGELFF. As DNA, the CDR3 is TGTGCCAGCTCACCACGGACTAGCGGAGGAGGGACCGGGGAGCTGTTTTTT.

This clone was found once. This chain links TRBV6-2 or TRBV6-3 with TRBJ2-7; the match to TRBD1 covers 8 bases. Per the germline V gene, CDR1 is MNHEY and CDR2 is SVGEGT. CDR3 length equals 13 residues. The V segment lost 5 bases and the J segment 5 bases; nucleotides outside the gene matches: 5. The CDR3 here is CASSGTGGHEQYF. The CDR3 nucleotides read TGTGCCAGCAGTGGGACAGGTGGGCACGAGCAGTACTTC.

In nucleotides, the CDR3 is TGTGCCAGCTCACCGAGCGGGAGCACAGATACGCAGTATTTT. This codes for CASSPSGSTDTQYF. The rearrangement uses TRBV18 and TRBJ2-3; maybe TRBD2 (6 bases). Trimming removed 3 bases at V and 0 bases at J, with 7 bases between. The CDR3 covers 14 residues. Germline CDR1 and CDR2: KGHSH and LQKENI.

This clone was detected once. V gene TRBV3-1 (or the pseudogene TRBV3-2) combines with J gene TRBJ2-7; the match to TRBD2 covers 10 bases. The germline V gene encodes CDR1 LGHDT and CDR2 YNNKEL (reference sequence). V trimming: 2 bases; J trimming: 7 bases; junction bases outside the gene matches: 8. CDR3 length: 15 residues. The CDR3: CASSQKTGLAPEQYF. In DNA, the CDR3 is TGTGCCAGCAGCCAAAAGACGGGACTAGCGCCGGAGCAGTACTTC.

The sample holds one count of this clone. The rearrangement joins TRBV6-5 to TRBJ2-7, with TRBD1 matching over 8 bases. Germline V lookup: CDR1 MNHEY, CDR2 SVGAGI. The CDR3 has 15 amino acids. Losses at the gene ends were 4 bases for V and 7 bases for J; bases not matched to a gene: 12. CDR3 nucleotides: TGTGCCAGCAGTTCACCGGGACAGGCGTCTTATGAGCAGTACTTC. This encodes CASSSPGQASYEQYF.

The chain couples TRBV11-2 to TRBJ2-7, with D maybe TRBD2 (6 bases). Germline CDR1 SGHAT, CDR2 FQNNGV. The V and J ends lost 3 bases and 7 bases respectively, with 16 bases between them. The CDR3 runs 14 residues. CDR3 residues: CASSFSGPGREQYF. The CDR3 nucleotides are TGTGCCAGCAGCTTTAGCGGTCCGGGGAGAGAGCAGTACTTC.

The rearrangement joins TRBV2 to TRBJ1-2, with 9 bases aligning to TRBD1. This CDR3 has 11 amino acids. The J segment lost 6 bases and the V segment lost 9 bases, leaving 2 bases of the junction unmatched. Germline CDR1 is SNHLY and CDR2 is FYNNEI. CDR3 loop: CASTGGHGYTF. For the CDR3, the DNA is TGTGCCAGTACAGGGGGCCATGGCTACACCTTC.

The rearrangement joins TRBV19 to TRBJ1-6; the D is unclear. The CDR3 has 14 residues. The V and J ends lost 5 bases and 8 bases respectively, with 13 bases between them. Germline CDR1 and CDR2: LNHDA and SQIVND (reference sequence). CDR3 nucleotide sequence: TGTGCCAGTAGTGGGGAGACCGCGGATTCACCCCTCCACTTT. This translates into CASSGETADSPLHF.

V gene TRBV2 combines with J gene TRBJ2-2; D is perhaps TRBD1 (5 bases). This CDR3 is built from 13 residues. V shed 11 bases and J shed 4 bases, with 14 bases lying between them. The germline V gene has CDR1 SNHLY and CDR2 FYNNEI. The CDR3 reads CAAYSGFTGELFF. Here the CDR3 DNA reads TGTGCCGCATATTCAGGGTTCACCGGGGAGCTGTTTTTT.

The V and J genes are TRBV3-1 (or the pseudogene TRBV3-2) and TRBJ1-1; 10 nucleotides agree with TRBD1. After removal of 1 base from V and 0 bases from J, the junction contained 5 bases not matched to a gene. The CDR3 spans 17 residues. The germline gives CDR1 LGHDT, CDR2 YNNKEL (reference sequence). In DNA form, the CDR3 reads TGTGCCAGCAGCCAAGCGCCGGGACAGGGGATGAACACTGAAGCTTTCTTT. Translation: CASSQAPGQGMNTEAFF.

The chain combines TRBV6-5 with TRBJ2-2; D is uncertain. Trimming removed 0 bases at V and 1 base at J, with 9 bases between. The CDR3 contains 16 residues. The V gene's germline CDR1 is MNHEY and CDR2 SVGAGI. As DNA, the CDR3 is TGTGCCAGCAGTTACTCGTTGAGGCAGAACACCGGGGAGCTGTTTTTT. It yields the protein CASSYSLRQNTGELFF.

This clone appeared once. V gene TRBV6-6 combines with J gene TRBJ1-1, with a tentative D call TRBD1 (6 bases). With 6 bases removed from V and 0 bases from J, the gap between germline ends came to 14 bases. Germline-derived CDR1 and CDR2 are MNHNY and SVGAGI (reference sequence). The CDR3 extends over 15 amino acids. The CDR3 loop is CASSLTPGVNTEAFF. The CDR3 nucleotides are TGTGCCAGCAGCTTAACGCCAGGGGTGAACACTGAAGCTTTCTTT.

This clone occurred a few times. The chain joins TRBV7-8 to TRBJ2-4, with a weak D call TRBD2 (5 bases). The V and J ends lost 2 bases and 8 bases respectively, with 13 bases between them. Per the germline V gene, CDR1 is SGHVS and CDR2 is FQNEAQ. The CDR3 has 14 amino acids. CDR3 loop: CASSLSDLGDIQYF. CDR3 coding DNA: TGTGCCAGCAGCTTATCTGACCTCGGGGACATTCAGTACTTC.

The rearrangement uses TRBV2 and TRBJ2-4; 12 bases map to TRBD1. Germline CDR1 and CDR2: SNHLY and FYNNEI. The CDR3 consists of 20 residues. The trim removed 6 bases at V and 4 bases at J, leaving 19 bases unmatched. CDR3 loop: CASSLLGGQGATGGKNIQYF. In nucleotides, the CDR3 is TGTGCCAGCAGCCTCCTCGGGGGACAGGGGGCCACCGGAGGAAAAAACATTCAGTACTTC.

The chain combines TRBV5-4 with TRBJ2-3; 7 bases are shared with TRBD2. CDR1 and CDR2 (germline): SGHNT, YYREEE (reference sequence). The CDR3 runs 18 residues. V lost 4 bases and J lost 0; bases outside the gene matches: 14. Here the CDR3 DNA reads TGTGCCAGCAGCGGCCCATTCTCTAGCGGAGCGAGCACAGATACGCAGTATTTT. Translated: CASSGPFSSGASTDTQYF.

This rearrangement joins TRBV7-9 to TRBJ1-2; 7 bases align to TRBD1. V dropped 5 bases and J dropped 4; count of bases not matched to a gene: 7. The CDR3 totals 14 residues. CDR1 is SEHNR and CDR2 is FQNEAQ in the germline V gene (reference sequence). The DNA for the CDR3 is TGTGCCAGCAGCATAGGACAGGCGACCTATGGCTACACCTTC. It yields the protein CASSIGQATYGYTF.

This chain links TRBV10-3 with TRBJ1-6; D unresolved. This CDR3 comprises 14 residues. The germline CDR1 and CDR2 sequences are ENHRY and SYGVKD. Trimming left V 3 bases short and J 9 bases short, with 12 bases between. CDR3 protein: CAISDRGAGSPLHF. In nucleotides, the CDR3 is TGTGCCATCAGTGATCGGGGTGCGGGTTCACCCCTCCACTTT.

This clone was observed once. This chain joins TRBV28 and TRBJ1-1, with D maybe TRBD1 (6 bases). Germline-derived CDR1 and CDR2 are MDHEN and SYDVKM. The V end lost 8 bases, the J end lost 3 bases, and 13 bases lay between the germline ends. The CDR3 runs 13 residues. The CDR3 coding sequence is TGTGCCAGCTGGGGGCCGGGGCACACTGAAGCTTTCTTT. Residues: CASWGPGHTEAFF.

This sequence joins TRBV3-1 (or the pseudogene TRBV3-2) and TRBJ2-2, with D tentatively TRBD1 (6 bases). V was cut by 5 bases and J by 4 bases, with 11 bases left in between. From germline, CDR1 is LGHDT and CDR2 YNNKEL (reference sequence). This CDR3 comprises 14 residues. CDR3 in amino acids: CASSGGAGTGELFF. The CDR3 DNA follows: TGTGCCAGCAGCGGGGGCGCGGGCACCGGGGAGCTGTTTTTT.

The chain recombines TRBV5-4 with TRBJ1-5; D remains ambiguous. V was clipped by 1 base and J by 0 bases, with 8 bases between them. From germline, CDR1 is SGHNT and CDR2 YYREEE (reference sequence). This CDR3 is built from 15 residues. The CDR3 here is CASSLWLLSNQPQHF. The CDR3 bases are TGTGCCAGCAGCTTGTGGCTGCTTAGCAATCAGCCCCAGCATTTT.

J is TRBJ2-5 and V is TRBV28, with D unclear. Germline V CDR1 and CDR2: MDHEN, SYDVKM. V was trimmed by 2 bases and J by 5 bases, leaving 18 bases between them. CDR3 length: 16 amino acids. CDR3 region: CASSLVGLSVRETQYF. CDR3 nucleotides: TGTGCCAGCAGTTTAGTGGGTCTAAGCGTACGGGAGACCCAGTACTTC.

The J gene is TRBJ2-7, the V gene TRBV15, with TRBD1 matching over 9 bases. Germline assignment: CDR1 LNHNV and CDR2 YYDKDF (reference sequence). The CDR3 consists of 17 residues. Losses at the gene ends were 0 bases for V and 0 bases for J; bases not matched to a gene: 6. DNA of the CDR3: TGTGCCACCAGCAGAGATATGGTGACAGGGGGCTCCTACGAGCAGTACTTC. Translated: CATSRDMVTGGSYEQYF.

This chain connects TRBV28 to TRBJ2-3; 11 bases agree with TRBD2. With 4 bases clipped from V and 3 bases from J, the junction kept 12 bases outside the gene matches. CDR1 and CDR2 (germline): MDHEN, SYDVKM. The CDR3 totals 18 residues. The CDR3 coding sequence is TGTGCCAGCAGTTACCCCCTAATCACTAGCGGGAGAACAGATACGCAGTATTTT. Encoded protein: CASSYPLITSGRTDTQYF.

CDR3 region: CASRPLGTDFYGYTF. CDR3 nucleotide sequence: TGTGCCAGCAGACCACTTGGGACAGACTTCTATGGCTACACCTTC. The V gene is TRBV6-5, the J gene TRBJ1-2; the match to TRBD1 covers 7 bases. V lost 6 bases to trimming and J lost 4 bases; unmatched junction nucleotides: 11. The CDR3 loop spans 15 amino acids. Germline loops: CDR1 MNHEY, CDR2 SVGAGI.

DNA for the CDR3: TGTGCCAGTAGTAACCTACTCGGGAGGTGGAATGAGCAGTTCTTC. Translated: CASSNLLGRWNEQFF. This rearrangement joins TRBV19 to TRBJ2-1; TRBD2 agrees at 7 bases. The CDR3 totals 15 residues. The germline gives CDR1 LNHDA, CDR2 SQIVND (reference sequence). J gave up 7 bases and V 4 bases, and 10 bases lay outside the gene matches.

The chain couples TRBV5-6 to TRBJ2-7; weak D call: TRBD2 (5 bases). Germline V CDR1 and CDR2: SGHDT, YYEEEE. The CDR3 consists of 14 residues. V was pared by 2 bases and J by 3 bases, with 12 bases between. The CDR3 region has the DNA TGTGCCAGCAGCTTCCGGGATTCTAACTACGAGCAGTACTTC. This translates into CASSFRDSNYEQYF.

The CDR3 loop reads CASSLNGGGTGANVLTF. The CDR3 DNA reads as TGTGCCAGCAGTCTCAACGGGGGGGGAACCGGGGCCAACGTCCTGACTTTC. The chain employs TRBV27 and TRBJ2-6; 8 nucleotides line up with TRBD2. CDR3 length equals 17 residues. The V and J ends lost 5 bases and 4 bases, in that order; junction bases with no gene match: 10. The germline V gene encodes CDR1 MNHEY and CDR2 SMNVEV (reference sequence).

The chain joins TRBV7-9 to TRBJ2-3; D might be TRBD2 (5 bases). CDR1 is SEHNR, CDR2 FQNEAQ, per germline (reference sequence). Trimming shortened V by 1 base and J by 1 base, and 15 bases separated the two germline ends. The CDR3 covers 17 residues. In DNA, the CDR3 is TGTGCCAGCAGCTTAGGAGGGCGGGCGTTTGGCACAGATACGCAGTATTTT. It is translated as CASSLGGRAFGTDTQYF.

This clone was counted between two and nine times. V is TRBV9 and J is TRBJ2-7, with D possibly TRBD2 on 5 matching bases. With 0 bases removed from V and 4 bases from J, the gap between germline ends came to 17 bases. CDR1 SGDLS and CDR2 YYNGEE come from the germline V gene. This CDR3 is built from 16 residues. CDR3 nucleotide sequence: TGTGCCAGCAGCGTAGATTTAGCGTCATACTTGTACGAGCAGTACTTC. This translates into CASSVDLASYLYEQYF.

This clone was detected only a few times. The genes are TRBV19 and TRBJ1-1, with D perhaps TRBD1 (5 bases). The CDR3 is 13 amino acids. CDR1 and CDR2 (germline): LNHDA, SQIVND (reference sequence). The V end was cut by 5 bases, the J end by 2 bases, with 9 bases between. The CDR3 bases are TGTGCCAGTAGTTACAGGCTAAACACTGAAGCTTTCTTT. Translation gives CASSYRLNTEAFF.